Shown below are 6 T cell receptor beta chains from a single sample sequenced in a study of blood T cell repertoires in COVID-19. Sequenced by immunoSEQ multiplex PCR; TCRdb stores in-frame clones only, minus some. The sample shows 80,000 to 100,000 clones, more than 70% of them seen only once. The sample consisted of peripheral blood. The receptors shown here come from a man between 65 and 85 years old with acute or convalescent COVID-19.

CDR3 in DNA: TGCAGCGTGGGGGGACAGGGAAGGTCCGGGGCCAACGTCCTGACTTTC. Its protein is CSVGGQGRSGANVLTF. The chain recombines TRBV29-1 with TRBJ2-6, with TRBD1 identical over 9 bases. Germline loops: CDR1 SQVTM, CDR2 ANQGSEA. CDR3 length: 16 amino acids. Losses at the gene ends were 6 bases for V and 4 bases for J; bases not matched to a gene: 10.

This chain joins TRBV6-6 and TRBJ1-6; 7 bases match TRBD1. CDR3 length: 15 amino acids. The J segment lost 6 bases and the V segment lost 2 bases, leaving 4 bases of the junction unmatched. Germline CDR1 is MNHNY and CDR2 is SVGAGI (reference sequence). CDR3 DNA: TGTGCCAGCAGTTACGGGACAGAGCTTAATTCACCCCTCCACTTT. Its protein product is CASSYGTELNSPLHF.

V is TRBV19 and J is TRBJ1-5; D not certain. Germline lookup yields CDR1 LNHDA and CDR2 SQIVND (reference sequence). Trimming took 2 bases from V and 7 from J, leaving 15 bases between them. The CDR3 has 15 amino acids. Written as DNA, the CDR3 is TGTGCCAGTAGTATATTGGCGGCCTCGTGGCAGCCCCAGCATTTT. It specifies CASSILAASWQPQHF.

V usage is TRBV7-2 and J usage is TRBJ2-7; 13 nucleotides agree with TRBD2. The CDR3 is 14 amino acids. V lost 8 bases to trimming and J lost 5 bases; unmatched junction nucleotides: 6. Germline CDR1 reads SGHTA; CDR2 reads FQGNSA. The CDR3 nucleotides are TGTGCCAGCGGGAGGACTAGCGGGAGCCACGAGCAGTACTTC. This gives the protein CASGRTSGSHEQYF.

The chain carries TRBV28 and TRBJ1-2; TRBD1 matches at 11 bases. Germline V CDR1 and CDR2: MDHEN, SYDVKM. The CDR3 totals 15 residues. The junction had 4 bases not matched to a gene; V was cut back by 5 bases and J by 2 bases. The CDR3 coding sequence is TGTGCCAGCAGTCCGTGGACAGGGGGCAACTATGGCTACACCTTC. Translation gives CASSPWTGGNYGYTF.

The chain is built from TRBV5-1 and TRBJ2-3; possibly TRBD1 for D (5 bases). Germline-derived CDR1 and CDR2 are SGHRS and YFSETQ. The CDR3 is made up of 15 amino acids. Trimming removed 0 bases at V and 2 bases at J, with 10 bases between. The CDR3 is CASSLGGRFTDTQYF. In DNA, the CDR3 is TGCGCCAGCAGCTTGGGGGGCAGGTTCACAGATACGCAGTATTTT.